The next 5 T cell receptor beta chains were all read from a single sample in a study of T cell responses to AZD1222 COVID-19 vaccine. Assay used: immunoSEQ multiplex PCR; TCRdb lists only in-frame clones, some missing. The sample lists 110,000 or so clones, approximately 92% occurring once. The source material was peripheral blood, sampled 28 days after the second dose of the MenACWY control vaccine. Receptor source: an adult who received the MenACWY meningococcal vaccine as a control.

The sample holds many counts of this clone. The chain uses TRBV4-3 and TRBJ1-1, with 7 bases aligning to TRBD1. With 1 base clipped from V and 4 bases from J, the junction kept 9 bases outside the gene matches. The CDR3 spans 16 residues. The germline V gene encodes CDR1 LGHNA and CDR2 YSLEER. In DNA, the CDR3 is TGCGCCAGCAGCCAAGGGGGGACAGCGAGGGCCACTGAAGCTTTCTTT. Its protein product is CASSQGGTARATEAFF.

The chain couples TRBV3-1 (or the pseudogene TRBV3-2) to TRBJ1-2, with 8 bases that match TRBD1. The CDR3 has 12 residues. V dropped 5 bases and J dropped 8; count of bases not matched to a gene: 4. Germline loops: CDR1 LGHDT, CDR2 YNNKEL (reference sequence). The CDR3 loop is CASSIRQGGYTF. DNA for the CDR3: TGTGCCAGCAGCATACGACAGGGGGGCTACACCTTC.

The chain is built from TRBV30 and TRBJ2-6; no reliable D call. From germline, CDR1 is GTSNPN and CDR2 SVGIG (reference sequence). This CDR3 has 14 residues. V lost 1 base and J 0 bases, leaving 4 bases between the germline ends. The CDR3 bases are TGTGCCTGGAGTGGAGACTCTGGGGCCAACGTCCTGACTTTC. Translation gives CAWSGDSGANVLTF.

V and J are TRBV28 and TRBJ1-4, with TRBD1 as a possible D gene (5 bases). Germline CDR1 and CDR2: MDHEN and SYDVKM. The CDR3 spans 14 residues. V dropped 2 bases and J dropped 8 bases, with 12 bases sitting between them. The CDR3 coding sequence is TGTGCCAGCAGTTTAGGGGGAGGACGAGAAAAACTGTTTTTT. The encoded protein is CASSLGGGREKLFF.

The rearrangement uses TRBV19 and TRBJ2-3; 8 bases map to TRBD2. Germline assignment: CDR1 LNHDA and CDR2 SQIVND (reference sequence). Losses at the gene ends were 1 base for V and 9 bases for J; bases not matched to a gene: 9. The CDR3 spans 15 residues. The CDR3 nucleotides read TGTGCCAGTAGTATAGGTAGCGGGGACCATGGCACGCAGTATTTT. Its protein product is CASSIGSGDHGTQYF.